Below are 29 T cell receptor beta chains sequenced from a single sample in a study of blood T cell repertoires in COVID-19. Only in-frame clones appear in the TCRdb table, and some are missing; sequencing was by immunoSEQ multiplex PCR. The sample yields 140,000 or so clones, 87% seen once. The specimen was PBMCs or T cells enriched from blood (not recorded which). All receptors come from a man between 60 and 75 years old who had recovered from COVID-19.

The chain links TRBV25-1 to TRBJ1-2; 9 bases are a match to TRBD1. CDR1 is MGHDK, CDR2 SYGVNS, per germline. With V trimmed by 7 bases and J by 2 bases, 11 bases remained unmatched. This CDR3 comprises 16 residues. CDR3 sequence reads: CASTPPAGQGNYGYTF. The DNA of the CDR3 is TGTGCCAGCACACCCCCTGCTGGACAGGGGAACTATGGCTACACCTTC.

The rearrangement joins TRBV15 to TRBJ1-4; TRBD1 might be the D (6 bases). The germline gives CDR1 LNHNV, CDR2 YYDKDF (reference sequence). This CDR3 contains 15 residues. V was cut by 5 bases and J by 7 bases, with 17 bases left in between. The CDR3 spells CATSGRGPRSEKLFF. DNA of the CDR3: TGTGCCACCAGCGGCAGGGGTCCTCGAAGTGAAAAACTGTTTTTT.

The J gene is TRBJ1-1, the V gene TRBV6-6; D remains ambiguous. The V gene lost 2 bases and the J gene lost 8 bases, with 6 bases spanning the gap. This CDR3 spans 11 amino acids. Per germline, CDR1 MNHNY and CDR2 SVGAGI (reference sequence). CDR3 region: CASSYPGEAFF. CDR3 bases: TGTGCCAGCAGTTACCCGGGGGAAGCTTTCTTT.

The V call is TRBV7-8, the J call TRBJ1-5; 8 nucleotides match TRBD1. There are 14 residues in the CDR3. The V and J ends lost 5 bases and 11 bases, in that order; junction bases with no gene match: 11. Germline V CDR1 and CDR2: SGHVS, FQNEAQ. CDR3 in DNA: TGTGCCAGCAGCCGACCGGGACAGGTCACGTCCCAGCATTTT. Translation: CASSRPGQVTSQHF.

The chain couples TRBV7-9 to TRBJ2-7; perhaps TRBD1 as D (6 bases). Germline lookup yields CDR1 SEHNR and CDR2 FQNEAQ (reference sequence). V gave up 0 bases and J gave up 3 bases, with 15 bases separating them. The CDR3 sequence is 16 residues long. CDR3 DNA sequence: TGTGCCAGCAGCTTAGCCACTCCGGGACAAGGCTACGAGCAGTACTTC. Protein sequence: CASSLATPGQGYEQYF.

This clone was counted a single time. The genes are TRBV30 and TRBJ2-7; weak D call: TRBD2 (6 bases). Trimming took 1 base from V and 4 from J, leaving 8 bases between them. The germline V gene has CDR1 GTSNPN and CDR2 SVGIG (reference sequence). This CDR3 comprises 12 residues. The CDR3 loop is CAWSAGRYEQYF. For the CDR3, the DNA is TGTGCCTGGAGTGCGGGGAGGTACGAGCAGTACTTC.

This clone has a single count. The rearrangement links TRBV6-1 to TRBJ1-2, with 8 bases that match TRBD1. The germline V gene encodes CDR1 MNHNS and CDR2 SASEGT. The junction had 8 bases not matched to a gene; V was cut back by 1 base and J by 4 bases. This CDR3 spans 16 amino acids. DNA of the CDR3: TGTGCCAGCAGTGAAGGAGGACAGGGTTCTGGCTATGGCTACACCTTC. Its protein product is CASSEGGQGSGYGYTF.

The V and J genes are TRBV5-4 and TRBJ2-3, with unresolved D. Germline V gives CDR1 SGHNT, CDR2 YYREEE (reference sequence). This CDR3 is built from 11 residues. Trimming cost V 3 bases and J 7 bases, with 6 bases left between them. CDR3 DNA sequence: TGTGCCAGCAGCTCGAGAAATACGCAGTATTTT. Translating gives CASSSRNTQYF.

The chain links TRBV19 to TRBJ2-1; 10 positions agree with TRBD1. Per the germline V gene, CDR1 is LNHDA and CDR2 is SQIVND (reference sequence). The CDR3 is 12 residues long. Trimming cost V 10 bases and J 6 bases; bases outside gene matches: 3. The CDR3 loop reads CATDRGRNEQFF. The CDR3 DNA is TGTGCCACTGACAGGGGGCGCAATGAGCAGTTCTTC.

The chain joins TRBV29-1 to TRBJ2-4; D might be TRBD1 (6 bases). Between the trimmed V and J ends, which lost 1 base and 2 bases, there was a span of 15 bases. This CDR3 region has 16 residues. Looked up from germline, CDR1 is SQVTM and CDR2 is ANQGSEA. The CDR3 sequence: CSVEVVKGGSKNIQYF. The CDR3 DNA reads as TGCAGCGTTGAAGTCGTGAAAGGGGGATCCAAAAACATTCAGTACTTC.

The rearrangement links TRBV6-5 to TRBJ2-7; 9 bases are a match to TRBD1. Germline V CDR1 and CDR2: MNHEY, SVGAGI. The CDR3 is 14 residues long. Trimming at V came to 5 bases and at J to 2 bases, leaving 4 bases not matched to a gene. The CDR3 sequence: CASSSTGGAYEQYF. The CDR3 region has the DNA TGTGCCAGCAGTAGCACAGGGGGCGCCTACGAGCAGTACTTC.

In its sample, this clone was seen once. The rearrangement joins TRBV5-1 to TRBJ1-6, with TRBD1 as a possible D gene (6 bases). Germline V lookup: CDR1 SGHRS, CDR2 YFSETQ. The V end was cut by 4 bases, the J end by 5 bases, with 13 bases between. The CDR3 totals 15 residues. CDR3 DNA sequence: TGCGCCAGCAGCACTGGGACATACCATAATTCACCCCTCCACTTT. Translating it yields CASSTGTYHNSPLHF. Variable domain in full (rest from reference TRBV5-1 and TRBJ1-6): KAGVTQTPRYLIKTRGQQVTLSCSPISGHRSVSWYQQTPGQGLQFLFEYFSETQRNKGNFPGRFSGRQFSNSRSEMNVSTLELGDSALYLCASSTGTYHNSPLHFGNGTRLTVT.

The count of this clone is one. This specimen includes other DNA sequences encoding the same CDR3. The chain joins TRBV19 to TRBJ2-3, with 9 bases aligning to TRBD2. CDR1 is LNHDA and CDR2 is SQIVND in the germline V gene (reference sequence). This CDR3 comprises 14 residues. V was clipped by 8 bases and J by 3 bases; unmatched bases: 6. As DNA, the CDR3 is TGTGCCAGTCGACGGCGGGGGGGGACAGATACGCAGTATTTT. Its translation: CASRRRGGTDTQYF. The full variable domain, with the rest looked up from reference TRBV19 and TRBJ2-3, is DGGITQSPKYLFRKEGQNVTLSCEQNLNHDAMYWYRQDPGQGLRLIYYSQIVNDFQKGDIAEGYSVSREKKESFPLTVTSAQKNPTAFYLCASRRRGGTDTQYFGPGTRLTVL.

The V and J genes are TRBV7-2 and TRBJ2-5; 7 bases align to TRBD2. The germline V gene has CDR1 SGHTA and CDR2 FQGNSA. The CDR3 is 16 residues long. V was clipped by 3 bases and J by 2 bases; unmatched bases: 9. The CDR3 sequence: CASSFMFSGLQETQYF. The DNA for the CDR3 is TGTGCCAGCAGCTTTATGTTTAGCGGGCTACAAGAGACCCAGTACTTC. Supplemented by reference TRBV7-2 and TRBJ2-5, the full variable domain reads GAGVSQSPSNKVTEKGKDVELRCDPISGHTALYWYRQSLGQGLEFLIYFQGNSAPDKSGLPSDRFSAERTGGSVSTLTIQRTQQEDSAVYLCASSFMFSGLQETQYFGPGTRLLVL.

The CDR3 spells CASSIVGGLYNEQFF. DNA for the CDR3: TGTGCCAGCAGTATTGTAGGGGGCCTCTACAATGAGCAGTTCTTC. V is TRBV5-6 and J is TRBJ2-1, with 7 bases aligning to TRBD1. The V segment lost 5 bases and the J segment 3 bases; nucleotides outside the gene matches: 8. CDR1 is SGHDT, CDR2 YYEEEE, per germline. The CDR3 covers 15 residues.

This chain uses TRBV5-4 with TRBJ2-3; perhaps TRBD1 as D (5 bases). The CDR3 has 14 residues. Trimming took off 0 bases at V and 10 bases at J, with 15 bases between the two ends. Germline lookup yields CDR1 SGHNT and CDR2 YYREEE (reference sequence). The CDR3 protein is CASSLGGQPGAQYF. The CDR3 nucleotides read TGTGCCAGCAGCTTGGGAGGACAACCCGGAGCGCAGTATTTT.

This chain uses TRBV4-1 with TRBJ1-2; D is uncertain. Trimming cost V 0 bases and J 3 bases, with 14 bases left between them. This CDR3 region has 16 residues. Germline loops: CDR1 MGHRA, CDR2 YSYEKL. CDR3 residues: CASSQEGRGVDYGYTF. CDR3 sequence (DNA): TGCGCCAGCAGCCAAGAGGGCCGGGGAGTGGACTATGGCTACACCTTC.

The genes are TRBV19 and TRBJ1-5, with 7 bases that match TRBD1. The CDR3 runs 15 residues. V trimming: 7 bases; J trimming: 2 bases; junction bases outside the gene matches: 8. Germline V gene data show CDR1 as LNHDA and CDR2 as SQIVND (reference sequence). The CDR3 sequence: CASIDRTGGNQPQHF. CDR3 bases: TGTGCCAGTATCGACAGGACAGGTGGCAATCAGCCCCAGCATTTT.

V gene TRBV28 combines with J gene TRBJ1-6; 7 bases are a match to TRBD1. V trimming: 7 bases; J trimming: 9 bases; junction bases outside the gene matches: 3. CDR3 length: 12 residues. Germline V gene lookup returns CDR1 MDHEN and CDR2 SYDVKM. CDR3 DNA sequence: TGTGCCAGCACACAGGGGAGTTCACCCCTCCACTTT. Residues: CASTQGSSPLHF.

V and J are TRBV7-6 and TRBJ2-5, with D unresolved. The ends were cut back, 5 bases at V and 6 bases at J, with 13 bases in the middle. This CDR3 has 13 amino acids. Germline CDR1 reads SGHVS; CDR2 reads FNYEAQ. The CDR3 here is CASSLRGPQTQYF. The CDR3 DNA follows: TGTGCCAGCAGCCTCCGTGGGCCTCAGACCCAGTACTTC.

The gene calls are TRBV19 and TRBJ2-2, with D possibly TRBD1 on 5 matching bases. V was shortened by 7 bases and J by 4 bases, with 13 bases between the two germline ends. The CDR3 spans 14 residues. Germline V gene sequence: CDR1 LNHDA, CDR2 SQIVND (reference sequence). The CDR3 is CASKWGLSTGELFF. In DNA form, the CDR3 reads TGTGCCAGTAAGTGGGGCCTGAGCACCGGGGAGCTGTTTTTT.

The chain employs TRBV7-6 and TRBJ2-7; D gene ambiguous. Trimming took off 1 base at V and 5 bases at J, with 6 bases between the two ends. CDR3 length equals 12 residues. The V gene's germline CDR1 is SGHVS and CDR2 FNYEAQ. DNA for the CDR3: TGTGCCAGCAGCTTAGTGGCCGACGAGCAGTACTTC. This gives the protein CASSLVADEQYF.

V usage is TRBV10-2 and J usage is TRBJ2-3; 10 bases match TRBD1. Trimming cost V 6 bases and J 7 bases; bases outside gene matches: 10. This CDR3 has 15 residues. From germline, CDR1 is WSHSY and CDR2 SAAADI. The CDR3 DNA is TGCGCCAGCAGAGGGGGGCGACAGGGGGCTTATACGCAGTATTTT. Amino acids: CASRGGRQGAYTQYF.

The chain couples TRBV9 to TRBJ2-1, with 8 bases lining up with TRBD2. The CDR3 totals 14 residues. CDR1 is SGDLS and CDR2 is YYNGEE in the germline V gene. V was pared by 3 bases and J by 10 bases, with 9 bases of the junction left unmatched. The CDR3 protein is CASSAREGLGEQFF. The CDR3 DNA is TGTGCCAGCAGCGCTCGGGAGGGTTTAGGGGAGCAGTTCTTC.

The rearrangement uses TRBV27 and TRBJ2-2; 16 nucleotides match TRBD2. J gave up 9 bases and V 2 bases, and 6 bases lay outside the gene matches. This CDR3 is 17 amino acids long. Germline V gives CDR1 MNHEY, CDR2 SMNVEV (reference sequence). The CDR3 spells CASSLPGLAGGPWELFF. The DNA of the CDR3 is TGTGCCAGCAGTTTACCGGGACTAGCGGGAGGGCCCTGGGAGCTGTTTTTT.

In DNA form, the CDR3 reads TGTGCCAGCAGTCGGACAGCCTTATTAAACACTGAAGCTTTCTTT. Amino acids: CASSRTALLNTEAFF. The gene calls are TRBV3-1 (or the pseudogene TRBV3-2) and TRBJ1-1; D is perhaps TRBD1 (6 bases). Germline V gene data show CDR1 as LGHDT and CDR2 as YNNKEL (reference sequence). CDR3 size: 15 residues. The V end was cut by 6 bases, the J end by 2 bases, with 16 bases between.

The CDR3 nucleotides are TGTGCCAGCAGCCGGCCGGGACAGGACCTCTATGGCTACACCTTC. Protein: CASSRPGQDLYGYTF. The chain combines TRBV7-9 with TRBJ1-2, with 8 bases matching TRBD1. Germline CDR1 and CDR2: SEHNR and FQNEAQ (reference sequence). The ends lost 5 bases at V and 4 bases at J; junction bases unmatched: 9. The CDR3 sequence is 15 residues long.

J is TRBJ1-5 and V is TRBV30; D unresolved. The CDR3 runs to 12 residues. CDR1 GTSNPN and CDR2 SVGIG come from the germline V gene (reference sequence). Trimming removed 0 bases at V and 5 bases at J, with 5 bases between. Here the CDR3 DNA reads TGTGCCTGGAGTGTAGGAGATCAGCCCCAGCATTTT. The encoded protein is CAWSVGDQPQHF.

The CDR3 region is CASSLGVASSYEQYF. DNA for the CDR3: TGTGCCAGCAGCTTAGGAGTAGCAAGCTCCTACGAGCAGTACTTC. The chain uses TRBV11-2 and TRBJ2-7; D gene ambiguous. The CDR3 has 15 residues. The germline V and J ends were trimmed by 1 base and 0 bases, with 10 bases remaining between them. The germline gives CDR1 SGHAT, CDR2 FQNNGV.